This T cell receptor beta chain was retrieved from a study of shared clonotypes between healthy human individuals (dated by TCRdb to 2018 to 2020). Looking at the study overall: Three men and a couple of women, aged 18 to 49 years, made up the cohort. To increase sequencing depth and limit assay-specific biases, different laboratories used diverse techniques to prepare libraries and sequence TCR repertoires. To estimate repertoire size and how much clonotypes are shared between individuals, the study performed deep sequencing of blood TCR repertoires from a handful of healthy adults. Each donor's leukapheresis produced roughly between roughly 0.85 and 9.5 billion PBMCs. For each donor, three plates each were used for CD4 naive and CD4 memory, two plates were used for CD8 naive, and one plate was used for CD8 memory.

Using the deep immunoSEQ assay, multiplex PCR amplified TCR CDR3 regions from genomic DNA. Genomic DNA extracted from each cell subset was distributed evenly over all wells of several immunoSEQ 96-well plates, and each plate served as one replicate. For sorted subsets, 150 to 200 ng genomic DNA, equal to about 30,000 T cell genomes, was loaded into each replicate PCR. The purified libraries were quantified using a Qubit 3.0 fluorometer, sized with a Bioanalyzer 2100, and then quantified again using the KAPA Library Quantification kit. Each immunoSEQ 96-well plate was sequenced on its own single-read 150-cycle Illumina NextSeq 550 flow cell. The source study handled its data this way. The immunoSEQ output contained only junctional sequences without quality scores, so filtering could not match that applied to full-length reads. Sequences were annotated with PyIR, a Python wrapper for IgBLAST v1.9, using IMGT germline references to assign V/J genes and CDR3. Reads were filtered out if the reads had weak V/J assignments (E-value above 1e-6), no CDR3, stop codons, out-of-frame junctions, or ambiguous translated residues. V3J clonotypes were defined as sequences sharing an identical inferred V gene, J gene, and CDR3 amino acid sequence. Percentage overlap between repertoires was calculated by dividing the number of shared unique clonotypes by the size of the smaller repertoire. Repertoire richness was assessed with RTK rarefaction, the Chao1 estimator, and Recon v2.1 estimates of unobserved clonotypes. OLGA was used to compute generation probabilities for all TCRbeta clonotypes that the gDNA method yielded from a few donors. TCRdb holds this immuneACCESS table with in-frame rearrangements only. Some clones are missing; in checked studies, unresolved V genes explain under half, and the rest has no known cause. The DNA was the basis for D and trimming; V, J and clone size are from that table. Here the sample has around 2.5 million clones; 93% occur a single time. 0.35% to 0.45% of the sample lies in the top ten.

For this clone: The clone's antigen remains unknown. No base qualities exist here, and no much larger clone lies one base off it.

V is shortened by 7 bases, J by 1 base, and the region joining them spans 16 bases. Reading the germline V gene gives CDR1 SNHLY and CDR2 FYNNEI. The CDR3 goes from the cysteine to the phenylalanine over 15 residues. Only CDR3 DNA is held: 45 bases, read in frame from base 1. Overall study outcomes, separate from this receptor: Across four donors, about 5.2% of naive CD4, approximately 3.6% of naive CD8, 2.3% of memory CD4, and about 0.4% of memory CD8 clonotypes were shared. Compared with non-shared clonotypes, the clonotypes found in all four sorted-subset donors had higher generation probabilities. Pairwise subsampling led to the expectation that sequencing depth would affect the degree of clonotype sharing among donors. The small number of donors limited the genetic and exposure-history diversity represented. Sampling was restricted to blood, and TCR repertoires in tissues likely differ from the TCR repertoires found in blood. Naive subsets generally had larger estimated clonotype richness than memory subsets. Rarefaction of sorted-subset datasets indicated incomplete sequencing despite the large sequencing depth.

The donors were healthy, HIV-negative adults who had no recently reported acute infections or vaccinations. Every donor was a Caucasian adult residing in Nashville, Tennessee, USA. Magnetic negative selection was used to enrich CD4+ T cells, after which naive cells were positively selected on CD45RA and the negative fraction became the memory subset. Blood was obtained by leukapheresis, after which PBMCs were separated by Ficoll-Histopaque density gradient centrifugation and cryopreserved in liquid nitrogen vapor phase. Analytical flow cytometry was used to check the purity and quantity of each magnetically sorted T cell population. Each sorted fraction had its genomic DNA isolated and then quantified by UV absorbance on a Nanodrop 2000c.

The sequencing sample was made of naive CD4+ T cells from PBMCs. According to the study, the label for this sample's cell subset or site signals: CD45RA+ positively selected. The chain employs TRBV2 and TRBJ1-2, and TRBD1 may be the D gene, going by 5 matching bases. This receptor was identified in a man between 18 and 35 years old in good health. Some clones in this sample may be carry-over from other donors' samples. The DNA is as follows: TGTGCCAGCACCGCTTCCCAGCAGGGTAACTATGGCTACACCTTC. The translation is CASTASQQGNYGYTF.